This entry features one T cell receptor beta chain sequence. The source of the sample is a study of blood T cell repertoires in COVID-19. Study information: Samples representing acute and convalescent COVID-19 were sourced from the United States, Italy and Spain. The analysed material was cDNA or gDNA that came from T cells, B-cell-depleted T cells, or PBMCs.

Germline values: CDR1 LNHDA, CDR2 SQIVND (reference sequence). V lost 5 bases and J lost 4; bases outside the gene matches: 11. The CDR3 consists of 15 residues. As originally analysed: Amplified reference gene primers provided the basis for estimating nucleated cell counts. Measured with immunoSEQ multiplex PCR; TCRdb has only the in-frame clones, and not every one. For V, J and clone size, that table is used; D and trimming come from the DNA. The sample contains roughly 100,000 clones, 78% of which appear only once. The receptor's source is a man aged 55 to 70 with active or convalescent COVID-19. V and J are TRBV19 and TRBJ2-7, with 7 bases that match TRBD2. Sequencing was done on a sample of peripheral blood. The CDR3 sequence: CASSPRAGDTYEQYV. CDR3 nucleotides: TGTGCCAGTAGTCCGCGGGCGGGAGACACATACGAGCAGTACGTC.